This TCR beta chain was retrieved from a study of shared clonotypes between healthy human individuals. Study overall: Donors, aged 18 to 49, were a couple of women and a few men.

The CDR3 consists of 19 residues. Deletions cut 3 bases from V and 2 bases from J, with 23 bases between. The germline V gene has CDR1 SGHDT and CDR2 YYEEEE. Only in-frame clones appear in the TCRdb table, and some are missing; sequencing was by immunoSEQ multiplex PCR. Of about 2,100,000 clones listed, more than 85% are singletons. Naive CD8 cells, CD45RO-negative and positively selected for CCR7, excluded terminally differentiated effector memory CD45RA+ cells. Recent vaccinations or acute infections were absent in the healthy HIV-negative adult donors. Broader study findings: Sorted-subset samples were not fully sequenced, rarefaction indicated.

To note about this clone: Its antigen is as yet unknown.

The chain joins TRBV5-6 to TRBJ2-2; a weak D match, TRBD1 (6 bases). Sequenced material: naive CD8+ T cells from PBMCs. The receptor was derived from a young man in good health. Some clones in this sample may be carry-over from other donors' samples. Written as DNA, the CDR3 is TGTGCCAGCAGCTGGACATACAGGGACGCAAAAGTTAACACCGGGGAGCTGTTTTTT. Protein: CASSWTYRDAKVNTGELFF.